The next 18 T cell receptor beta chains were all read from a single sample in a study of cytomegalovirus exposure and HLA in healthy donors. The PCR was carried out with 60 Vbeta primers and 13 Jbeta primers. Produced via immunoSEQ multiplex PCR; TCRdb's table is partial and in-frame only. This repertoire shows approximately 140,000 clones, approximately 85% found once; its top ten account for roughly 6.8%. Sequencing was carried out using PBMCs. These receptor sequences come from a man aged 45 to 65 in good health and CMV-seropositive.

The V gene is TRBV28, the J gene TRBJ1-2, with D possibly TRBD1 on 6 matching bases. There are 12 residues in the CDR3. Trimming stripped 5 bases from V and 5 bases from J, with 9 bases between. Germline CDR1 reads MDHEN; CDR2 reads SYDVKM. The CDR3 sequence: CASSKQGYGYTF. CDR3 bases: TGTGCCAGCAGTAAACAGGGATATGGCTACACCTTC.

This clone qualifies as medium-sized. The rearrangement uses TRBV4-1 and TRBJ2-1, with 7 bases matching TRBD2. V lost 4 bases and J lost 9; bases outside the gene matches: 15. The CDR3 totals 16 residues. The germline V gene has CDR1 MGHRA and CDR2 YSYEKL. CDR3 residues: CASSPVVGEGLGEQFF. The CDR3 DNA sequence: TGCGCCAGCAGCCCTGTGGTAGGGGAGGGCCTCGGTGAGCAGTTCTTC.

The genes are TRBV29-1 and TRBJ2-3, with 9 bases identical to TRBD1. The CDR3 contains 14 residues. V trimming: 7 bases; J trimming: 4 bases; junction bases outside the gene matches: 9. Germline CDR1 and CDR2: SQVTM and ANQGSEA. For the CDR3, the DNA is TGCAGCGACGCACAGGGGGCAGGGGCAGATACGCAGTATTTT. Encoded protein: CSDAQGAGADTQYF.

The rearrangement uses TRBV7-3 and TRBJ2-5; the D gene is possibly TRBD1 (5 bases). Trimming left V 5 bases short and J 2 bases short, with 9 bases between. CDR1 is SGHTA and CDR2 is FQGTGA in the germline V gene. CDR3 size: 13 residues. DNA of the CDR3: TGTGCCAGCAGCCCAGGACATCAAGAGACCCAGTACTTC. This codes for CASSPGHQETQYF.

This chain links TRBV27 with TRBJ2-1, with TRBD2 matching 7 bases. Germline V gene data show CDR1 as MNHEY and CDR2 as SMNVEV (reference sequence). The CDR3 is 14 residues long. The V and J ends lost 7 bases and 7 bases, in that order; junction bases with no gene match: 10. Here the CDR3 reads CASISPAGENEQFF. Written as DNA, the CDR3 is TGTGCCAGCATCTCCCCCGCGGGAGAGAATGAGCAGTTCTTC.

This sequence joins TRBV23-1 and TRBJ2-5; the D gene is possibly TRBD2 (6 bases). TRBV23-1 is an ORF, and what it does is uncertain. The V end was cut by 3 bases, the J end by 1 base, with 12 bases between. The CDR3 length is 15 residues. This CDR3 is CASSQTGVVQETQYF. The CDR3 DNA follows: TGCGCCAGCAGTCAGACGGGAGTGGTCCAAGAGACCCAGTACTTC.

V usage is TRBV6-5 and J usage is TRBJ1-1, with D hard to call. Trimming cost V 8 bases and J 4 bases, with 14 bases left between them. This CDR3 is built from 13 residues. CDR1 and CDR2 from the germline V gene are MNHEY and SVGAGI. The CDR3 spells CASPHARGTEAFF. The CDR3 DNA reads TGTGCCAGCCCCCACGCCCGAGGCACTGAAGCTTTCTTT.

V gene TRBV5-1 combines with J gene TRBJ2-5; 12 nucleotides line up with TRBD2. The CDR3 spans 16 residues. Unmatched junction bases numbered 4, after V lost 0 bases and J lost 4 bases. Germline CDR1 reads SGHRS; CDR2 reads YFSETQ. The CDR3 spells CASSLGLAGEGETQYF. CDR3 sequence (DNA): TGCGCCAGCAGCTTGGGACTAGCGGGAGAAGGAGAGACCCAGTACTTC. Full variable domain (rest looked up from reference TRBV5-1 and TRBJ2-5): KAGVTQTPRYLIKTRGQQVTLSCSPISGHRSVSWYQQTPGQGLQFLFEYFSETQRNKGNFPGRFSGRQFSNSRSEMNVSTLELGDSALYLCASSLGLAGEGETQYFGPGTRLLVL.

The chain couples TRBV11-1 to TRBJ2-1, with 8 bases aligning to TRBD2. After removal of 5 bases from V and 4 bases from J, the junction contained 13 bases not matched to a gene. The CDR3 length is 17 residues. The germline V gene has CDR1 SGHAT and CDR2 FQDESV (reference sequence). DNA for the CDR3: TGTGCCAGCAGCCGAATGATTTCTAGCGGGTATTACAATGAGCAGTTCTTC. The encoded protein is CASSRMISSGYYNEQFF.

The chain uses TRBV4-1 and TRBJ2-7, with D uncertain. Trimming shortened V by 1 base and J by 1 base, and 11 bases separated the two germline ends. Germline V lookup: CDR1 MGHRA, CDR2 YSYEKL. The CDR3 spans 15 residues. CDR3 region: CASSQGGAPSYEQYF. The DNA of the CDR3 is TGCGCCAGCAGCCAAGGCGGAGCGCCGTCCTACGAGCAGTACTTC.

This rearrangement joins TRBV6-5 to TRBJ1-2; D possibly corresponds to TRBD1 (5 bases). The CDR3 consists of 13 residues. Germline V lookup: CDR1 MNHEY, CDR2 SVGAGI. Trimming removed 2 bases at V and 8 bases at J, with 12 bases between. CDR3 nucleotides: TGTGCCAGCAGTTACGACAGCGTGTGGGGCTACACCTTC. Protein: CASSYDSVWGYTF.

V usage is TRBV4-2 and J usage is TRBJ2-7, with a tentative D call TRBD2 (5 bases). This CDR3 region has 15 residues. Trimming cost V 2 bases and J 3 bases, with 14 bases left between them. From germline, CDR1 is LGHNA and CDR2 YNFKEQ. CDR3: CASSQSGGFHYEQYF. CDR3 in DNA: TGTGCCAGCAGCCAATCTGGCGGGTTCCACTACGAGCAGTACTTC.

In DNA form, the CDR3 reads TGTGCCAGCAGCTCCGGACAGGGTATTTCACCCCTCCACTTT. Protein product: CASSSGQGISPLHF. This chain links TRBV7-3 with TRBJ1-6; 8 bases are shared with TRBD1. The J segment lost 9 bases and the V segment lost 4 bases, leaving 5 bases of the junction unmatched. This CDR3 spans 14 amino acids. The germline V gene has CDR1 SGHTA and CDR2 FQGTGA.

This clone showed up just a few times. V gene TRBV6-5 combines with J gene TRBJ1-1; no clear D gene. The CDR3 loop spans 12 amino acids. CDR1 and CDR2 (germline): MNHEY, SVGAGI. V lost 10 bases to trimming and J lost 1 base, with 10 bases between them. The CDR3 spells CATEGRNTEAFF. DNA of the CDR3: TGTGCCACCGAGGGTCGGAACACTGAAGCTTTCTTT.

The chain links TRBV6-1 to TRBJ2-6; 7 nucleotides line up with TRBD1. The junction had 6 bases not matched to a gene; V was cut back by 4 bases and J by 0 bases. Germline values: CDR1 MNHNS, CDR2 SASEGT. This CDR3 comprises 17 residues. CDR3 residues: CASSAGQLLSGANVLTF. CDR3 DNA: TGTGCCAGCAGTGCGGGACAGTTGCTCTCTGGGGCCAACGTCCTGACTTTC.

This clone was found once. This chain uses TRBV7-2 with TRBJ2-7; TRBD1 agrees at 9 bases. Germline CDR1 is SGHTA and CDR2 is FQGNSA. The V segment lost 5 bases and the J segment 3 bases; nucleotides outside the gene matches: 8. The CDR3 spans 15 residues. The CDR3 DNA sequence: TGTGCCAGCAGCGCGTTACAGGGGGCCCGCTACGAGCAGTACTTC. It encodes CASSALQGARYEQYF.

The chain uses TRBV6-5 and TRBJ1-2, with a tentative D call TRBD1 (5 bases). CDR1 is MNHEY, CDR2 SVGAGI, per germline. The CDR3 has 14 amino acids. V was pared by 6 bases and J by 3 bases, with 14 bases between. The CDR3 nucleotides are TGTGCCAGCAGAGAACCAGGGCGAGACTATGGCTACACCTTC. Its protein product is CASREPGRDYGYTF.

The rearrangement links TRBV19 to TRBJ2-3; 10 positions agree with TRBD2. Germline V gene data show CDR1 as LNHDA and CDR2 as SQIVND (reference sequence). CDR3 length: 12 residues. With 5 bases clipped from V and 14 bases from J, the junction kept 7 bases outside the gene matches. CDR3 amino acids: CASSPRAGGLYF. The CDR3 coding sequence is TGTGCCAGTAGTCCAAGAGCGGGAGGGCTGTATTTT.